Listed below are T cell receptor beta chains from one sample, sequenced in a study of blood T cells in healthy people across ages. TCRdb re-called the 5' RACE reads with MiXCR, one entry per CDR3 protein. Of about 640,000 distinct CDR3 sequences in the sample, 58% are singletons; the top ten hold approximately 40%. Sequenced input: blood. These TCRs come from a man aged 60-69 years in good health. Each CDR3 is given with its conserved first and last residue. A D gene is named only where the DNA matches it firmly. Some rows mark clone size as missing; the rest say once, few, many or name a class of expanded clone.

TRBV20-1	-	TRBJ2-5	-	CSAAEQETQYF	TGCAGTGCCGCGGAGCAAGAGACCCAGTACTTC
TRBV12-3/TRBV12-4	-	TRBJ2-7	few	CASSFPPGSYEQYF	TGTGCCAGCAGTTTCCCCCCGGGTTCCTACGAGCAGTACTTC
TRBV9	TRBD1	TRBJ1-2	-	CASSYRGAGYGYTF	TGTGCCAGCAGTTACAGGGGCGCAGGCTATGGCTACACCTTC
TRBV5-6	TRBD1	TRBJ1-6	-	CASSLEYRGSPLHF	TGTGCCAGCAGCTTGGAGTACAGGGGTTCACCCCTCCACTTT
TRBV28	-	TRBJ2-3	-	CASTHQLSGRTDTQYF	TGTGCCAGCACCCACCAACTAAGTGGTCGCACAGATACGCAGTATTTT
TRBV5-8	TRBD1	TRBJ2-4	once	CASSLDRGRDIQYF	TGTGCCAGCAGCTTGGACAGGGGAAGGGACATTCAGTACTTC
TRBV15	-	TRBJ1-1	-	CATSRVGNTEAFF	TGTGCCACCAGCAGAGTGGGCAACACTGAAGCTTTCTTT
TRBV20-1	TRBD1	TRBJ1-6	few	CSARGTGANHNSPLHF	TGCAGTGCTAGAGGGACAGGGGCGAACCATAATTCACCCCTCCACTTT
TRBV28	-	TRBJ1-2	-	CASSQPLRPGGYTF	TGTGCCAGCAGCCAACCCTTACGGCCTGGTGGCTACACCTTC
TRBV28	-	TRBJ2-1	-	CASSLDGSRNEQFF	TGTGCCAGCAGTTTAGATGGGTCCCGCAATGAGCAGTTCTTC
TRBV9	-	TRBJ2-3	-	CASSAQGGGTDTQYF	TGTGCCAGCAGCGCCCAGGGGGGAGGCACAGATACGCAGTATTTT
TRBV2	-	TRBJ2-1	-	CASSEAGLQYNEQFF	TGTGCCAGCAGTGAAGCGGGGCTTCAATACAATGAGCAGTTCTTC
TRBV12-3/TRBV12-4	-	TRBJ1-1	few	CASTGTANTEAFF	TGTGCCAGCACCGGGACGGCGAACACTGAAGCTTTCTTT
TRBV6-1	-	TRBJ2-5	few	CASTAPNQGAVKTQYF	TGTGCCAGCACCGCCCCGAACCAAGGGGCAGTGAAGACCCAGTACTTC
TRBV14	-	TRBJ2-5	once	CASSDGVGDEQYF	TGTGCCAGCAGCGACGGGGTAGGCGATGAGCAGTACTTC
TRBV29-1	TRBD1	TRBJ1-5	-	CSAGQGGGQPQHF	TGCAGCGCTGGACAGGGCGGAGGTCAGCCCCAGCATTTT
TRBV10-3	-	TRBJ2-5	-	CAISGANQETQYF	TGTGCCATCAGTGGAGCGAACCAAGAGACCCAGTACTTC
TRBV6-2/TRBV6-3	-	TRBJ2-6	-	CASSSDRPGANVLTF	TGTGCCAGCAGTTCCGATCGCCCCGGGGCCAACGTCCTGACTTTC
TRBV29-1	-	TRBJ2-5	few	CSVSLGWGKETQYF	TGCAGCGTCTCCCTCGGTTGGGGTAAAGAGACCCAGTACTTC
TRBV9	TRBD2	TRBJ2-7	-	CASSVGLASSYEQYF	TGTGCCAGCAGCGTAGGACTAGCGAGCTCCTACGAGCAGTACTTC
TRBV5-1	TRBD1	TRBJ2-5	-	CASSLAVDRVGETQYF	TGCGCCAGCAGCTTGGCCGTGGACAGGGTAGGAGAGACCCAGTACTTC
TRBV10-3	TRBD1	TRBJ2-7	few	CAISDPTGGWHEQYF	TGTGCCATCAGTGACCCGACAGGGGGCTGGCACGAGCAGTACTTC
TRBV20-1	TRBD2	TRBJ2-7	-	CSAEPGLAGATYEQYF	TGCAGTGCTGAACCGGGACTAGCGGGGGCCACCTACGAGCAGTACTTC
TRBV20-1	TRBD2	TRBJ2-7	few	CSAFAGTSSYEQYF	TGCAGTGCTTTTGCGGGGACTAGCTCCTACGAGCAGTACTTC
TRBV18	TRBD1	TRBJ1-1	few	CASSPRGDNTEAFF	TGTGCCAGCTCACCCAGGGGGGATAACACTGAAGCTTTCTTT
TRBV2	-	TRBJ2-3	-	CASIRTGHTQYF	TGTGCCAGCATTAGGACCGGTCATACGCAGTATTTT
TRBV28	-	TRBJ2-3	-	CASSREAGHTDTQYF	TGTGCCAGCAGTCGAGAAGCGGGCCACACAGATACGCAGTATTTT
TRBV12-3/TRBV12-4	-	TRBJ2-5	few	CASSQGQLQETQYF	TGTGCCAGCAGCCAAGGACAGCTGCAAGAGACCCAGTACTTC
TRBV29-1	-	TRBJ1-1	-	CSVVRFPEAFF	TGCAGCGTTGTTCGGTTTCCTGAAGCTTTCTTT
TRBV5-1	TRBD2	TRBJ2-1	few	CASSLVGAGDFNEQFF	TGCGCCAGCAGCTTGGTTGGAGCGGGGGACTTCAATGAGCAGTTCTTC
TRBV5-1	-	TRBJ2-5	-	CASSSTDTQETQYF	TGCGCCAGCAGCTCGACGGACACCCAAGAGACCCAGTACTTC
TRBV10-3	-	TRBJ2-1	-	CAISEGGRGFAEQFF	TGTGCCATCAGTGAGGGAGGAAGGGGCTTTGCTGAGCAGTTCTTC
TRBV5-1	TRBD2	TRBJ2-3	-	CASSFTGTSSTDTQYF	TGCGCCAGCAGCTTTACCGGGACTAGCAGCACAGATACGCAGTATTTT
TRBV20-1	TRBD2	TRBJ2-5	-	CSAKRLAGGMETQYF	TGCAGTGCTAAAAGACTAGCGGGGGGGATGGAGACCCAGTACTTC
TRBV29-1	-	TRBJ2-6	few	CSVDGSSGANVLTF	TGCAGCGTTGACGGTAGCTCTGGGGCCAACGTCCTGACTTTC
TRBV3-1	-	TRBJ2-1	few	CASSQVVEAEQFF	TGTGCCAGCAGCCAAGTCGTAGAGGCTGAGCAGTTCTTC